This T cell receptor (beta chain) was sequenced in a study of beta chain features in type 1 diabetes. Researchers reported sorting CD4+ naive, central memory, regulatory and stem cell-like memory cells via CD45RO/CCR7/CD25/CD127/CD95/CD27. Sequenced material consisted of expressed TCRB transcripts (all of the isolated RNA was reverse transcribed). Deep immunoSEQ sequencing covered naive, central memory and regulatory T cell samples. Produced via immunoSEQ multiplex PCR; TCRdb's table is partial and in-frame only. Seen here are roughly 380,000 clones, around 20% observed once, and the top ten hold approximately 0.041%. General observations from the study: There was a moderate but significant shortening of TCRB CDR3s in all four CD4+ subsets of Type 1 diabetes patients.

This CDR3 has 15 residues. The V and J ends lost 10 bases and 4 bases, in that order; junction bases with no gene match: 12. Per germline, CDR1 SNHLY and CDR2 FYNNEI. With regard to this clone: What it binds is not known.

The chain combines TRBV2 with TRBJ2-3; TRBD1 aligns across 9 bases. This TCR was recovered from a woman between 18 and 29 years old in good health. The sample consisted of naive CD4+ T cells from blood. CDR3 in DNA: TGTGCCACCTCCTGGGGGACAGGGTTCGCAGATACGCAGTATTTT. Translated, it gives CATSWGTGFADTQYF.